This TCR beta chain was captured in a study of cytomegalovirus exposure and HLA in healthy donors. Regarding the study as a whole: Specificity of a few CMV-associated chains for CMV antigens was verified in vitro. About 180 TCR beta chains were listed as cytomegalovirus-associated.

In regard to this clone: The antigen is undetermined. This sample includes further DNA sequences coding for the same CDR3.

The study ran its PCR with 60 Vbeta and 13 Jbeta primers. Sequencing was performed with immunoSEQ multiplex PCR; in TCRdb, only in-frame clones are kept and a portion is missing. The sample carries some 120,000 clones, about 84% recorded once. This CDR3 region has 15 residues. Looked up from germline, CDR1 is MNHEY and CDR2 is SVGAGI. V was pared by 4 bases and J by 3 bases, with 5 bases of the junction left unmatched. The receptor was isolated from a man between 40 and 49 years old in good health and CMV-seronegative. The chain links TRBV6-5 to TRBJ2-1; 8 bases map to TRBD2. The sample taken for sequencing was PBMCs. The CDR3 bases are TGTGCCAGCAGTTCGCCTGGGACTAGCTACAATGAGCAGTTCTTC. This translates into CASSSPGTSYNEQFF.